This T cell receptor (beta chain) was recorded in a study of blood T cell repertoires in COVID-19. Study background: Donors in the United States, Italy and Spain gave samples during acute or convalescent COVID-19.

Details on this clone: The sample contains more than one DNA sequence encoding this CDR3.

Assay: immunoSEQ multiplex PCR; the TCRdb copy retains only in-frame clones and omits some. The sample includes about 140,000 clones, less than 90% of them seen just once. The CDR3 extends over 13 amino acids. Germline V CDR1 and CDR2: SGHRS, YFSETQ. Trimming shortened V by 3 bases and J by 1 base, and 7 bases separated the two germline ends. The TCR was taken from a human donor with COVID-19, enrolled during active disease. The donor label of this sample is uncertain. The sequenced sample consisted of peripheral blood. The gene calls are TRBV5-1 and TRBJ1-1; D not resolved. CDR3 nucleotides: TGCGCCAGCAGCTCACAAGAGAACACTGAAGCTTTCTTT. Translated, it gives CASSSQENTEAFF. Full variable domain (rest looked up from reference TRBV5-1 and TRBJ1-1): KAGVTQTPRYLIKTRGQQVTLSCSPISGHRSVSWYQQTPGQGLQFLFEYFSETQRNKGNFPGRFSGRQFSNSRSEMNVSTLELGDSALYLCASSSQENTEAFFGQGTRLTVV.